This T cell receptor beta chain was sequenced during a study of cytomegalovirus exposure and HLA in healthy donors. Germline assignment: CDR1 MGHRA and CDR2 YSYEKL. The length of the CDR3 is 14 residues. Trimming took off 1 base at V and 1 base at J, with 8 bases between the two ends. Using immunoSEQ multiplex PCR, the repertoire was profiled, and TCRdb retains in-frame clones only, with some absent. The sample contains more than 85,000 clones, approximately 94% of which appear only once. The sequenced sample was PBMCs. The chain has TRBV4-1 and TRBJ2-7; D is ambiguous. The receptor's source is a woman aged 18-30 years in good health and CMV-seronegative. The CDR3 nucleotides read TGCGCCAGCAGCCAAGTGGCTGATTCCTACGAGCAGTACTTC. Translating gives CASSQVADSYEQYF.